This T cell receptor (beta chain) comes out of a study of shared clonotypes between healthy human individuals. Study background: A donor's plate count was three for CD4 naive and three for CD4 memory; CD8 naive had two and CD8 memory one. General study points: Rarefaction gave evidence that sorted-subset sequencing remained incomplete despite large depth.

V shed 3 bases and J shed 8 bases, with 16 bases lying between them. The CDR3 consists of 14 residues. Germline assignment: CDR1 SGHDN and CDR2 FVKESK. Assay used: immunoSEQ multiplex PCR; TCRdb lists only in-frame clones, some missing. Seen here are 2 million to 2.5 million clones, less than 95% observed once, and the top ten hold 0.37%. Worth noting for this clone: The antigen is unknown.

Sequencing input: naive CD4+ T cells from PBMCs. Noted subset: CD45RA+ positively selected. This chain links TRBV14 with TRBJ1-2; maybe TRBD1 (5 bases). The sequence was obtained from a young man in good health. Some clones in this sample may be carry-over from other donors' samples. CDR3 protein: CASSQMGRGGGYTF. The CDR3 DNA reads TGTGCCAGCAGCCAGATGGGGAGGGGTGGCGGCTACACCTTC.